The next 15 T cell receptor beta chains were all read from a single sample in a study of T cells in Graves' hyperthyroidism and ophthalmopathy. Amplified regions were TCR beta CDR3 sequences from RNA transcripts. The TCR CDR3 was amplified in a first-round RT-PCR using the HTBI primer set. MiXCR was run by TCRdb on the multiplex PCR reads, yielding one entry per CDR3 protein. The sample carries approximately 510,000 distinct CDR3 sequences, roughly 20% recorded once. The sample comprised blood. The source is a young man with Graves' hyperthyroidism.

This chain joins TRBV5-8 and TRBJ2-7; D remains ambiguous. Trimming took 0 bases from V and 3 from J, leaving 10 bases between them. The CDR3 spans 14 residues. CDR1 is SGHTS, CDR2 YDEGEE, per germline. CDR3 residues: CASSLASWYYEQYF. CDR3 coding DNA: TGTGCCAGCAGCTTGGCCTCGTGGTACTACGAGCAGTACTTC.

There are many counts of this clonotype. This sequence joins TRBV6-1 and TRBJ2-3; D uncertain. Trimming took 1 base from V and 2 from J, leaving 10 bases between them. The CDR3 is 15 amino acids. Germline V gene data show CDR1 as MNHNS and CDR2 as SASEGT. CDR3 protein: CASSEGFRHTDTQYF. The DNA for the CDR3 is TGTGCCAGCAGTGAAGGTTTCAGACACACAGATACGCAGTATTTT.

Details on this clonotype: Mismatch with germline at one junction end may stem from a read error. The chain recombines TRBV6-2 or TRBV6-3 with TRBJ1-2; D not certain. Germline values: CDR1 MNHEY, CDR2 SVGEGT. CDR3 length equals 13 residues. The CDR3 protein is CTSSYQAAYGYTF. Here the CDR3 DNA reads TGTACCAGCAGTTACCAGGCAGCCTATGGCTACACCTTC.

There are many counts of this clonotype. The rearrangement uses TRBV10-3 and TRBJ2-7; 9 bases align to TRBD1. Germline V CDR1 and CDR2: ENHRY, SYGVKD. The CDR3 runs 16 residues. Trimming cost V 0 bases and J 6 bases; bases outside gene matches: 9. In DNA, the CDR3 is TGTGCCATCAGTGAGTCGAGCGGGACAGGGCCCTTCGAGCAGTACTTC. Protein product: CAISESSGTGPFEQYF.

The chain links TRBV28 to TRBJ2-5; a weak D match, TRBD1 (5 bases). Germline V gene lookup returns CDR1 MDHEN and CDR2 SYDVKM. This CDR3 contains 15 residues. Trimming cost V 6 bases and J 2 bases, with 16 bases left between them. The chain's CDR3 is CASSHGHPVQETQYF. The CDR3 bases are TGTGCCAGCAGCCATGGACACCCCGTTCAAGAGACCCAGTACTTC. The full variable domain, with the rest looked up from reference TRBV28 and TRBJ2-5, is DVKVTQSSRYLVKRTGEKVFLECVQDMDHENMFWYRQDPGLGLRLIYFSYDVKMKEKGDIPEGYSVSREKKERFSLILESASTNQTSMYLCASSHGHPVQETQYFGPGTRLLVL.

This clonotype has ten or more counts. V usage is TRBV12-3 or TRBV12-4 and J usage is TRBJ2-7, with unresolved D. V was clipped by 3 bases and J by 1 base, with 7 bases between them. The CDR3 loop spans 13 amino acids. This CDR3 reads CASSFYPSYEQYF. In nucleotides, the CDR3 is TGTGCCAGCAGTTTTTACCCATCCTACGAGCAGTACTTC.

This clonotype was counted at least ten times. V is TRBV11-2 and J is TRBJ1-2; 9 positions match TRBD1. The V gene's germline CDR1 is SGHAT and CDR2 FQNNGV. This CDR3 has 13 amino acids. V lost 2 bases, J lost 8 bases, and 3 bases stayed unmatched. The CDR3 loop reads CASSLRGQGGYTF. The CDR3 bases are TGTGCCAGCAGCTTAAGGGGACAGGGCGGCTACACCTTC.

The gene calls are TRBV6-1 and TRBJ1-3, with no clear D. Between the trimmed V and J ends, which lost 4 bases and 0 bases, there was a span of 19 bases. The CDR3 consists of 18 residues. Germline V CDR1 and CDR2: MNHNS, SASEGT. The CDR3 protein is CASSVRGQRHYSGNTIYF. CDR3 nucleotides: TGTGCCAGCAGTGTACGTGGCCAGCGGCACTACTCTGGAAACACCATATATTTT.

The sample holds many counts of this clonotype. The chain carries TRBV18 and TRBJ1-3; D unclear. V was cut by 3 bases and J by 8 bases, with 11 bases left in between. This CDR3 region has 13 residues. Per the germline V gene, CDR1 is KGHSH and CDR2 is LQKENI. CDR3 bases: TGTGCCAGCTCACCGAGAGGAACCCACACCATATATTTT. This translates into CASSPRGTHTIYF.

This clonotype showed up many times. V and J are TRBV12-3 or TRBV12-4 and TRBJ2-5, with 8 nucleotides matching TRBD1. The CDR3 length is 14 residues. With V trimmed by 3 bases and J by 5 bases, 5 bases remained unmatched. CDR3 loop: CASSFGTGGETQYF. In DNA, the CDR3 is TGTGCCAGCAGTTTCGGGACAGGAGGGGAGACCCAGTACTTC.

The chain carries TRBV5-6 and TRBJ2-2, with 7 bases lining up with TRBD1. This CDR3 contains 16 residues. Trimming at V came to 0 bases and at J to 3 bases, leaving 5 bases not matched to a gene. Germline assignment: CDR1 SGHDT and CDR2 YYEEEE. CDR3 nucleotides: TGTGCCAGCAGCTTGGTAGGGGGACAGTACACCGGGGAGCTGTTTTTT. This encodes CASSLVGGQYTGELFF.

V gene TRBV28 combines with J gene TRBJ2-5; D may correspond to TRBD1 or TRBD2 (6 bases each). The CDR3 consists of 12 residues. The germline V gene has CDR1 MDHEN and CDR2 SYDVKM. The CDR3 region is CVISALGGRQYF. In DNA, the CDR3 is TGTGTCATCAGTGCGCTTGGGGGGCGCCAGTACTTC.

This clonotype has ten or more counts. V is TRBV3-1 and J is TRBJ1-2; weak D call: TRBD1 (5 bases). Trimming pared 3 bases from V and 8 bases from J, leaving 7 bases between. The CDR3 covers 11 residues. The germline CDR1 and CDR2 sequences are LGHDT and YNNKEL (reference sequence). CDR3 in DNA: TGTGCCAGCAGCCATGGGGACGGCTACACCTTC. Translating it yields CASSHGDGYTF.

This clonotype was detected ten times or more. The V and J genes are TRBV19 and TRBJ1-1; 7 bases match TRBD1. Germline V lookup: CDR1 LNHDA, CDR2 SQIVND (reference sequence). The CDR3 consists of 12 residues. The ends lost 5 bases at V and 5 bases at J; junction bases unmatched: 2. CDR3 in amino acids: CASSHRGTEAFF. The CDR3 DNA reads TGTGCCAGTAGTCACAGGGGTACTGAAGCTTTCTTT.

This clonotype was detected only a few times. This chain connects TRBV20-1 to TRBJ1-5; D is perhaps TRBD1 (6 bases). V lost 3 bases and J lost 7, with 13 bases in between. The CDR3 has 13 amino acids. Germline V gene sequence: CDR1 DFQATT, CDR2 SNEGSKA (reference sequence). The CDR3 region is CSARGAGSQPQHF. CDR3 coding DNA: TGCAGTGCTAGGGGGGCAGGGTCCCAGCCCCAGCATTTT.